The 12 T cell receptor beta chains below all came from one sample that was sequenced in a study of blood T cell repertoires in COVID-19. Assay used: immunoSEQ multiplex PCR; TCRdb lists only in-frame clones, some missing. Of about 210,000 clones listed, about 91% are singletons. Sequenced input: peripheral blood. These receptors were collected from a man aged 25 to 40 with acute or convalescent COVID-19.

J is TRBJ1-1 and V is TRBV19; 7 positions match TRBD1. CDR3 size: 16 residues. J lost 1 base, V lost 5 bases, and 10 bases had no gene match. Germline V CDR1 and CDR2: LNHDA, SQIVND (reference sequence). CDR3 DNA: TGTGCCAGTAGTGTAAGACAGGGCAGGACGAACACTGAAGCTTTCTTT. Its translation is CASSVRQGRTNTEAFF.

The V and J genes are TRBV6-6 and TRBJ1-1; 10 nucleotides agree with TRBD1. Germline-derived CDR1 and CDR2 are MNHNY and SVGAGI (reference sequence). The CDR3 consists of 13 residues. Trimming at V came to 5 bases and at J to 3 bases, leaving 0 bases not matched to a gene. The CDR3 is CASSGQGDTEAFF. DNA of the CDR3: TGTGCCAGCAGTGGACAGGGGGACACTGAAGCTTTCTTT.

Here the CDR3 reads CASKAGAANTGELFF. CDR3 DNA: TGTGCCAGCAAGGCTGGGGCCGCGAACACCGGGGAGCTGTTTTTT. J is TRBJ2-2 and V is TRBV7-3; D perhaps matches TRBD1 (5 bases). CDR1 and CDR2 (germline): SGHTA, FQGTGA. Trimming stripped 7 bases from V and 0 bases from J, with 12 bases between. The CDR3 covers 15 residues.

V and J are TRBV3-1 (or the pseudogene TRBV3-2) and TRBJ2-1, with 8 nucleotides matching TRBD2. V was pared by 6 bases and J by 8 bases, with 9 bases of the junction left unmatched. The length of the CDR3 is 14 residues. In germline, CDR1 is LGHDT, CDR2 YNNKEL (reference sequence). This chain's CDR3 is CASRRAGDSHEQFF. The CDR3 region has the DNA TGTGCCAGCAGGAGAGCGGGGGACTCACATGAGCAGTTCTTC.

V is TRBV7-9 and J is TRBJ1-2; 11 positions match TRBD1. J lost 8 bases, V lost 2 bases, and 13 bases had no gene match. Germline lookup yields CDR1 SEHNR and CDR2 FQNEAQ (reference sequence). This CDR3 has 17 residues. CDR3 sequence: CASSLILRTGGGGGYTF. CDR3 nucleotides: TGTGCCAGCAGCTTAATATTACGGACAGGGGGCGGAGGAGGCTACACCTTC. The whole variable domain, filled in from reference TRBV7-9 and TRBJ1-2, reads DTGVSQNPRHKITKRGQNVTFRCDPISEHNRLYWYRQTLGQGPEFLTYFQNEAQLEKSRLLSDRFSAERPKGSFSTLEIQRTEQGDSAMYLCASSLILRTGGGGGYTFGSGTRLTVV.

The rearrangement links TRBV6-5 to TRBJ1-5; maybe TRBD1 (6 bases). V dropped 10 bases and J dropped 0 bases, with 13 bases sitting between them. This CDR3 contains 14 residues. Germline assignment: CDR1 MNHEY and CDR2 SVGAGI. CDR3 bases: TGTGCCACCCGAGGGGGAAATAGCAATCAGCCCCAGCATTTT. Translating gives CATRGGNSNQPQHF.

The V gene is TRBV15, the J gene TRBJ2-3; possibly TRBD1 for D (6 bases). The germline V gene encodes CDR1 LNHNV and CDR2 YYDKDF (reference sequence). Trimming left V 2 bases short and J 13 bases short, with 13 bases between. The length of the CDR3 is 12 residues. The CDR3 loop is CATSRRTGWKYF. CDR3 in DNA: TGTGCCACCAGCAGACGTACAGGGTGGAAGTATTTT. Full variable domain (remainder filled in from reference TRBV15 and TRBJ2-3): DAMVIQNPRYQVTQFGKPVTLSCSQTLNHNVMYWYQQKSSQAPKLLFHYYDKDFNNEADTPDNFQSRRPNTSFCFLDIRSPGLGDTAMYLCATSRRTGWKYFGPGTRLTVL.

This chain links TRBV30 with TRBJ2-5; a possible D gene is TRBD2 (6 bases). Trimming left V 4 bases short and J 5 bases short, with 8 bases between. The CDR3 is 11 amino acids. Germline loops: CDR1 GTSNPN, CDR2 SVGIG (reference sequence). CDR3 nucleotide sequence: TGTGCCTGGACTGGGGGGGAGACCCAGTACTTC. This codes for CAWTGGETQYF.

The chain has TRBV28 and TRBJ2-1; 11 nucleotides match TRBD2. The CDR3 totals 15 residues. Per the germline V gene, CDR1 is MDHEN and CDR2 is SYDVKM. The V and J ends lost 8 bases and 8 bases, in that order; junction bases with no gene match: 11. The CDR3 DNA follows: TGTGCCAGCGGCGAACTAGCGGGAGTAATCTATGAGCAGTTCTTC. Protein product: CASGELAGVIYEQFF.

The rearrangement links TRBV7-8 to TRBJ2-1; TRBD2 agrees at 13 bases. CDR3 size: 16 residues. The J segment lost 2 bases and the V segment lost 3 bases, leaving 1 base of the junction unmatched. Per germline, CDR1 SGHVS and CDR2 FQNEAQ. CDR3 protein: CASSFTSGRAYNEQFF. CDR3 coding DNA: TGTGCCAGCAGCTTTACTAGCGGGAGGGCCTACAATGAGCAGTTCTTC. The full variable domain, in which reference TRBV7-8 and TRBJ2-1 provide the parts outside the CDR3, is GAGVSQSPRYKVAKRGQDVALRCDPISGHVSLFWYQQALGQGPEFLTYFQNEAQLDKSGLPSDRFFAERPEGSVSTLKIQRTQQEDSAVYLCASSFTSGRAYNEQFFGPGTRLTVL.

This chain connects TRBV21-1 to TRBJ2-5; the table's D call, TRBD2, was not checked against the DNA. TRBV21-1 is assigned pseudogene status. The CDR3 is 12 residues long. The CDR3 here is CASLGGAETQYF. The CDR3 DNA sequence: TGTGCCAGCCTAGGGGGGGCGGAGACCCAGTACTTC.

The chain recombines TRBV30 with TRBJ2-2; TRBD2 matches 7 bases. The CDR3 consists of 11 residues. Germline CDR1 and CDR2: GTSNPN and SVGIG (reference sequence). The CDR3 DNA reads as TGTTCCGGGAGGCGGAACGGGGAGCTGTTTTTT. Its translation: CSGRRNGELFF.